A selection of T cell receptor beta chains follows, all from one sample in a study of blood T cell repertoires in COVID-19. Here immunoSEQ multiplex PCR was the method, and the copy in TCRdb shows in-frame clones only, minus some. The sample holds 150,000 or so clones, almost 85% seen once. Sequencing was carried out using peripheral blood. These receptors all come from a human donor with acute or convalescent COVID-19. The donor label of this sample is uncertain. Each CDR3 is given with its conserved first and last residue. The D gene is left open where the match is weak. Only some rows state a clone size, as once, few, many or a class for expanded clones.

v_call,j_call,clone_size,d_call,cdr3_aa,cdr3_nt
TRBV19,TRBJ1-2,-,-,CASSNGVYGYTF,TGTGCCAGTAGTAACGGGGTCTATGGCTACACCTTC
TRBV19,TRBJ2-3,-,TRBD1,CASSWDRVTDTQYF,TGTGCCAGTAGCTGGGACAGGGTCACAGATACGCAGTATTTT
TRBV19,TRBJ1-5,-,-,CASSVLGAAGNQPQHF,TGTGCCAGTAGTGTCTTGGGGGCCGCAGGCAATCAGCCCCAGCATTTT
TRBV21-1,TRBJ1-4,-,-,CASTLDTQGANEKLFF,TGTGCCAGCACCCTGGACACCCAAGGGGCTAATGAAAAACTGTTTTTT
TRBV30,TRBJ1-2,once,-,CAWSNGKFGYTF,TGTGCCTGGAGTAACGGGAAATTTGGCTACACCTTC
TRBV3-1/TRBV3-2,TRBJ2-1,-,TRBD2,CASSHPGGSYNEQFF,TGTGCCAGCAGCCATCCCGGGGGGTCCTACAATGAGCAGTTCTTC
TRBV3-1/TRBV3-2,TRBJ1-1,-,-,CASGTRRTEAFF,TGTGCCAGCGGCACCCGCCGAACTGAAGCTTTCTTT
TRBV3-1/TRBV3-2,TRBJ2-1,-,-,CASSQDVRGNEQFF,TGTGCCAGCAGCCAAGATGTTAGGGGTAATGAGCAGTTCTTC
TRBV28,TRBJ1-1,-,TRBD1,CASSLWSRGLAFF,TGTGCCAGCAGTTTATGGTCCAGGGGGCTAGCTTTCTTT
TRBV2,TRBJ1-2,-,TRBD1,CASRETGLNGYTF,TGTGCCAGCAGAGAGACAGGGTTGAACGGCTACACCTTC
TRBV5-1,TRBJ1-1,-,-,CASSEAPNTEAFF,TGCGCCAGCAGCGAAGCCCCGAACACTGAAGCTTTCTTT
TRBV27,TRBJ1-6,-,-,CASSSGQRYNSPLHF,TGTGCCAGCAGCTCAGGACAGCGTTATAATTCACCCCTCCACTTT
TRBV6-2/TRBV6-3,TRBJ2-7,-,TRBD1,CASSYGQGANEQYF,TGTGCCAGCAGTTATGGTCAGGGGGCGAACGAGCAGTACTTC
TRBV19,TRBJ1-2,-,-,CASARSWRSYGYTF,TGTGCCAGTGCCCGGAGTTGGCGGTCCTATGGCTACACCTTC
TRBV18,TRBJ2-5,once,TRBD2,CASSPGRAPTRQESRKETQYF,TGTGCCAGCTCACCAGGGAGGGCACCTACCCGCCAAGAGTCAAGGAAAGAGACCCAGTACTTC
TRBV3-1/TRBV3-2,TRBJ2-2,once,-,CASSQVAHTGELFF,TGTGCCAGCAGCCAGGTAGCACACACCGGGGAGCTGTTTTTT
TRBV4-3,TRBJ1-2,-,-,CASSQGDRLDYGYTF,TGCGCCAGCAGCCAAGGTGACAGGCTAGACTATGGCTACACCTTC
TRBV10-3,TRBJ1-1,-,-,CAISEGQRYTEAFF,TGTGCCATCAGTGAGGGACAGCGTTACACTGAAGCTTTCTTT
TRBV7-3,TRBJ2-2,-,-,CASSLRTGRGTGELFF,TGTGCCAGCAGCTTAAGGACAGGGAGGGGGACCGGGGAGCTGTTTTTT
TRBV7-2,TRBJ1-5,-,-,CASSLFSPLGEQPQHF,TGTGCCAGCAGCTTATTCTCACCCCTAGGGGAACAGCCCCAGCATTTT
TRBV11-2,TRBJ1-4,few,TRBD1,CASSYLGQGGKLFF,TGTGCCAGCAGCTACCTGGGACAGGGCGGAAAACTGTTTTTT
TRBV7-2,TRBJ2-5,-,-,CASSLGADHRRETQYF,TGTGCCAGCAGCTTAGGTGCAGACCATCGGCGGGAGACCCAGTACTTC
TRBV21-1,TRBJ1-1,-,-,CASSKKWARSDVLRNTEAFF,TGTGCCAGCAGCAAAAAGTGGGCCAGGTCGGATGTTCTTCGGAACACTGAAGCTTTCTTT
TRBV5-1,TRBJ2-5,-,-,CASSLDREPYF,TGCGCCAGCAGCTTGGACCGAGAGCCTTACTTC
TRBV28,TRBJ1-1,-,-,CASRRRDMNTEAFF,TGTGCCAGCAGACGCAGGGACATGAACACTGAAGCTTTCTTT
TRBV18,TRBJ2-3,-,TRBD1,CASSYGTGGGTDTQYF,TGTGCCAGCTCATACGGGACAGGAGGGGGCACAGATACGCAGTATTTT
TRBV5-5,TRBJ2-5,-,-,CASSSHGVQETQYF,TGTGCCAGCAGCTCTCACGGAGTTCAAGAGACCCAGTACTTC
TRBV4-1,TRBJ1-1,-,-,CASSQEARAEAFF,TGCGCCAGCAGCCAAGAAGCGAGGGCTGAAGCTTTCTTT
TRBV7-3,TRBJ2-7,-,-,CASSLLDTGEQYF,TGTGCCAGCAGCTTACTAGATACAGGCGAGCAGTACTTC
TRBV7-8,TRBJ1-1,few,-,CASSLVSGNTEAFF,TGTGCCAGCAGCTTAGTCAGCGGGAACACTGAAGCTTTCTTT
TRBV6-2/TRBV6-3,TRBJ1-1,-,TRBD1,CASTPWGTGTVTEAFF,TGTGCCAGCACCCCGTGGGGAACCGGGACAGTCACTGAAGCTTTCTTT
TRBV10-3,TRBJ1-4,-,TRBD1,CAISDPRDRNNEKLFF,TGTGCCATCAGTGACCCCCGGGACAGAAATAATGAAAAACTGTTTTTT
TRBV5-1,TRBJ2-6,-,TRBD2,CASSLSDSGFYSGANVLTF,TGCGCCAGCAGCTTGTCGGATAGCGGGTTTTACTCTGGGGCCAACGTCCTGACTTTC
TRBV30,TRBJ1-2,few,-,CAWSVVGGYGYTF,TGTGCCTGGAGTGTAGTGGGGGGCTATGGCTACACCTTC
TRBV7-9,TRBJ1-4,-,-,CASSLARQAWDEKLFF,TGTGCCAGCAGCTTGGCCAGACAAGCCTGGGATGAAAAACTGTTTTTT
TRBV30,TRBJ1-2,-,TRBD1,CAWSDWTGGNYGYTF,TGTGCCTGGAGTGACTGGACAGGGGGAAACTATGGCTACACCTTC
TRBV2,TRBJ1-5,-,-,CASSEEGRILGSNQPQHF,TGTGCCAGCAGTGAAGAGGGGCGCATTTTGGGGAGCAATCAGCCCCAGCATTTT
TRBV2,TRBJ2-7,-,-,CASKVEDGEQYF,TGTGCCAGCAAAGTGGAGGACGGCGAGCAGTACTTC
TRBV7-2,TRBJ2-2,-,TRBD1,CASSLSGKGQGELFF,TGTGCCAGCAGCTTATCGGGGAAGGGACAGGGGGAGCTGTTTTTT
TRBV18,TRBJ1-5,once,-,CASSPPDISNQPQHF,TGTGCCAGCTCACCACCGGACATTAGCAATCAGCCCCAGCATTTT
TRBV9,TRBJ2-5,once,TRBD1,CASSANTGGETQYF,TGTGCCAGCAGCGCAAATACAGGGGGAGAGACCCAGTACTTC
TRBV30,TRBJ1-4,-,TRBD1,CAWSTGQGTTNEKLFF,TGTGCCTGGAGCACGGGACAGGGAACTACTAATGAAAAACTGTTTTTT
TRBV11-2,TRBJ1-4,-,-,CASSSLGGSNEKLFF,TGTGCCAGCAGCTCCCTGGGAGGTTCCAATGAAAAACTGTTTTTT
TRBV30,TRBJ1-2,few,-,CAWSVYRVGYGYTF,TGTGCCTGGAGTGTATACAGGGTCGGCTATGGCTACACCTTC
TRBV7-2,TRBJ1-6,-,TRBD1,CASSLFGQGDSPLHF,TGTGCCAGCAGCTTATTCGGACAGGGTGATTCACCCCTCCACTTT
TRBV4-2,TRBJ2-1,-,TRBD2,CASSQVEKRGDEQFF,TGTGCCAGCAGCCAAGTTGAGAAGCGGGGGGATGAGCAGTTCTTC
TRBV14,TRBJ1-3,few,-,CASSQSDSGNTIYF,TGTGCCAGCAGCCAATCAGACTCTGGAAACACCATATATTTT
TRBV18,TRBJ1-5,-,-,CAIAGNQPQHF,TGTGCCATCGCGGGCAATCAGCCCCAGCATTTT
TRBV6-5,TRBJ1-2,-,-,CASSYWQGRESGYTF,TGTGCCAGCAGTTACTGGCAAGGGAGAGAGAGTGGCTACACCTTC
TRBV2,TRBJ2-3,-,TRBD2,CASRYRTSGGVRTDTQYF,TGTGCCAGCAGGTACAGGACTAGCGGGGGGGTCCGCACAGATACGCAGTATTTT
TRBV7-2,TRBJ2-7,-,TRBD2,CASSLLLAGVYEQYF,TGTGCCAGCAGCTTATTGCTAGCGGGGGTCTACGAGCAGTACTTC
TRBV5-1,TRBJ1-2,-,TRBD1,CASSSQGASYGYTF,TGCGCCAGCAGCTCCCAGGGGGCGAGCTATGGCTACACCTTC
TRBV5-1,TRBJ1-2,-,-,CASSFREPGGYTF,TGCGCCAGCAGCTTCAGGGAACCCGGCGGCTACACCTTC
TRBV7-2,TRBJ1-5,-,TRBD1,CASSSHGTGANQPQHF,TGTGCCAGCAGCTCACATGGGACAGGAGCAAATCAGCCCCAGCATTTT
TRBV30,TRBJ2-1,-,TRBD1,CAWSSDRAPYNEQFF,TGTGCCTGGAGTTCGGACAGGGCACCTTACAATGAGCAGTTCTTC
TRBV18,TRBJ1-1,-,-,CASSPKEGRTEAFF,TGTGCCAGCTCACCTAAAGAGGGTCGGACTGAAGCTTTCTTT
TRBV10-3,TRBJ1-6,-,-,CAISVGGSSPLHF,TGTGCCATCAGTGTTGGGGGGAGTTCACCCCTCCACTTT
TRBV19,TRBJ2-2,-,-,CASSIPAGELFF,TGTGCCAGTAGTATTCCCGCCGGGGAGCTGTTTTTT